This T cell receptor beta chain appears in the sequencing data of a study of T cell responses to AZD1222 COVID-19 vaccine. Study conclusions and caveats: Donors in the cohort were predominantly white British and more often female, and clonal diversity was possibly underestimated. Reports indicate that nearly half of spike-specific TCRs are directed at unmutated variant regions.

Germline-derived CDR1 and CDR2 are MNHNS and SASEGT. V lost 5 bases, J lost 11 bases, and 12 bases lay in between. CDR3 length: 12 residues. With regard to this clone: Its specificity is unknown.

Pooled samples include second doses given at about 4 or 12 weeks. Assay: immunoSEQ multiplex PCR; the TCRdb copy retains only in-frame clones and omits some. Counted here are more than 150,000 clones, roughly 91% occurring once; the ten biggest clones make up approximately 1.9%. The V and J genes are TRBV6-1 and TRBJ2-2; D may be TRBD1 (5 bases). The TCR originated in an adult who received the AZD1222 COVID-19 vaccine. The sequenced sample was peripheral blood, obtained 28 days after the second AZD1222 dose. CDR3 sequence: CASSPRVGELFF. CDR3 nucleotides: TGTGCCAGCAGTCCCAGGGTGGGAGAGCTGTTTTTT.